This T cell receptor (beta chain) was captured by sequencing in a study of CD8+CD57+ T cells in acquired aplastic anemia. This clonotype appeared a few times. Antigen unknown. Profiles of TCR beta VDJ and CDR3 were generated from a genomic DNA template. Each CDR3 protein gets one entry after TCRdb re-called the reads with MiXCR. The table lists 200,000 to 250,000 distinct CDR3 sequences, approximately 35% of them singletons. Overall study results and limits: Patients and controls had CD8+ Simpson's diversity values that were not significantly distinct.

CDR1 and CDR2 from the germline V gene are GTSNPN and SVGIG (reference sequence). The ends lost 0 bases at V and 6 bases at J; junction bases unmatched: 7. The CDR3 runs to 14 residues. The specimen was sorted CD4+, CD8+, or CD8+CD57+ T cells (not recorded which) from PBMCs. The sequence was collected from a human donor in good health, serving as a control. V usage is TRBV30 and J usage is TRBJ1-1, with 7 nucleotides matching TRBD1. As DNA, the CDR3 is TGTGCCTGGAGTGTCGAAAGGACAGGACCTGAAGCTTTCTTT. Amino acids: CAWSVERTGPEAFF.